This note documents a single T cell receptor (beta chain) sequence. Its target is not known. TCRdb's table, derived via immunoSEQ multiplex PCR, lists solely in-frame clones and lacks some. The sample includes some 97,000 clones, approximately 87% of them seen just once. The length of the CDR3 is 15 residues. V shed 0 bases and J shed 6 bases, with 12 bases lying between them. Germline values: CDR1 SGHRS, CDR2 YFSETQ. These data belong to a study of T cell responses to AZD1222 COVID-19 vaccine. Study summary: Pooling was applied to second doses at about 4 or about 12 weeks.

Study-wide findings and caveats: Unmutated variant regions reportedly attract nearly half of all spike-specific TCRs.

The source of this sequence is an adult in good health. The chain carries TRBV5-1 and TRBJ2-2; possibly TRBD1 for D (5 bases). The starting material was peripheral blood, obtained on day 0 of AZD1222 vaccination. The CDR3 region has the DNA TGCGCCAGCAGCTTGGTCGCCCGGACACCCGGGGAGCTGTTTTTT. Translating gives CASSLVARTPGELFF. The full variable domain, in which reference TRBV5-1 and TRBJ2-2 provide the parts outside the CDR3, is KAGVTQTPRYLIKTRGQQVTLSCSPISGHRSVSWYQQTPGQGLQFLFEYFSETQRNKGNFPGRFSGRQFSNSRSEMNVSTLELGDSALYLCASSLVARTPGELFFGEGSRLTVL.